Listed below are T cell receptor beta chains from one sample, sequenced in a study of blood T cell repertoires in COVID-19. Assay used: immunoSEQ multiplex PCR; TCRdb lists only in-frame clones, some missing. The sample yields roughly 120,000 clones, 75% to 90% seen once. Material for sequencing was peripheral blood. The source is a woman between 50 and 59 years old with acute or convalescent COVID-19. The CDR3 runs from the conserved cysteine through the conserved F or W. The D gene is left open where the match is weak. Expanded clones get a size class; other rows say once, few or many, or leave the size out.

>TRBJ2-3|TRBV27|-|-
TGTGCCAGCAGTTCCCACAGGGGACGGGGGGATACGCAGTATTTT
CASSSHRGRGDTQYF
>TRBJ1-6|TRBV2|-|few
TGTGCCAGCACCCCTGCAGGACTTAATTCACCCCTCCACTTT
CASTPAGLNSPLHF
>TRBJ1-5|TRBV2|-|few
TGTGCCAGCAGTGGGGGGGGGCTCGGTCAGCCCCAGCATTTT
CASSGGGLGQPQHF
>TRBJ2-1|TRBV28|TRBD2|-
TGTGCCAGCAGACTAGCGGGGGGCTTTCACAATGAGCAGTTCTTC
CASRLAGGFHNEQFF
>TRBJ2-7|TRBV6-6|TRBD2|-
TGTGCCAGCAGTTACTCTCGAGCGGGGGGCTACGAGCAGTACTTC
CASSYSRAGGYEQYF
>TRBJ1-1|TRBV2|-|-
TGTGCCAGCAGTACCTCAAGGGGGGGAGATAAAGCTTTCTTT
CASSTSRGGDKAFF
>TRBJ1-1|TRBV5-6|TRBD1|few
TGTGCCAGCAGCTTGGGTGGACAGGGTATTGAAGCTTTCTTT
CASSLGGQGIEAFF
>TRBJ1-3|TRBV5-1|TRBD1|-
TGCGCCAGCAGCTTGCGCCTAGGGGGCGCCGGCTCTGGAAACACCATATATTTT
CASSLRLGGAGSGNTIYF
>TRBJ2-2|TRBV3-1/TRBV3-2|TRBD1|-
TGTGCCAGCAGCCACCTACGGGACAGGGGATCCGGGGAGCTGTTTTTT
CASSHLRDRGSGELFF
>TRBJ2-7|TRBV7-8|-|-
TGTGCCAGCAGCTCCCCGCGGAGCCTCTCCTACGAGCAGTACTTC
CASSSPRSLSYEQYF
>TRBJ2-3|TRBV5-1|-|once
TGCGCCAGCAGCTTGCTCGGAGGAGATACGCAGTATTTT
CASSLLGGDTQYF
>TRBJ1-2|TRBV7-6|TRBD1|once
TGTGCCAGCAGCTTATACAGCCCGGACAGGAAGACTGGCTACACCTTC
CASSLYSPDRKTGYTF
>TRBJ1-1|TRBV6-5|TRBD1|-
TGTGCCAGCAGTTACGCATGGACAGGGGGCGGCACTGAAGCTTTCTTT
CASSYAWTGGGTEAFF
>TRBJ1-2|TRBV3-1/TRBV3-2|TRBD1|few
TGTGCCAGCAGCCCACAGGGGAACTATGGCTACACCTTC
CASSPQGNYGYTF
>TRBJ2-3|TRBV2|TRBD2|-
TGTGCCAGCAGTGAAGTTGGCGGGGGGCGTGGTACAGATACGCAGTATTTT
CASSEVGGGRGTDTQYF
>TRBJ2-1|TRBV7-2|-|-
TGTGCCAGCAGCCCCACAGGGACCTTCGGGAATGAGCAGTTCTTC
CASSPTGTFGNEQFF
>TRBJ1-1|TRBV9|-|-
TGTGCCAGCAGCGTTTTAGGACAGATGAACACTGAAGCTTTCTTT
CASSVLGQMNTEAFF
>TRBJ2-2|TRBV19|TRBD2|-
TGTGCCAGTAGCGGGGGGGCCGATTATTACACCGGGGAGCTGTTTTTT
CASSGGADYYTGELFF
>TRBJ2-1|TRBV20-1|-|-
TGCAGTGCTAGTAGCCCGGGAATTAATCATGAGCAGTTCTTC
CSASSPGINHEQFF
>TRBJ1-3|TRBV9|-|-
TGTGCCAGCAGCGTACAGGGTACAGGAAACACCATATATTTT
CASSVQGTGNTIYF
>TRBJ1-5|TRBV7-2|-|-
TGTGCCAGCAGCTCTCAGGGCTTAGGTCAGCCCCAGCATTTT
CASSSQGLGQPQHF
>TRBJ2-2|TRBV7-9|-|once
TGTGCCAGCAGCTTCCGCAGGGCCGTAAACACCGGGGAGCTGTTTTTT
CASSFRRAVNTGELFF
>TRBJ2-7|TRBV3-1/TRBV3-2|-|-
TGTGCCAGCAGCCAAGGGCCGGGAGAGCAGTACTTC
CASSQGPGEQYF
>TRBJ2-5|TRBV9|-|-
TGTGCCAGCAGCGTAGAAGGGGGAGATTACCAAGAGACCCAGTACTTC
CASSVEGGDYQETQYF
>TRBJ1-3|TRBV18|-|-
TGTGCCAGCTCACCGACAGATTACTCTGGAAACACCATATATTTT
CASSPTDYSGNTIYF
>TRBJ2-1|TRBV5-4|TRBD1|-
TGTGCCAGCAGCTTGGGGCTCGGGACAGATAATGAGCAGTTCTTC
CASSLGLGTDNEQFF
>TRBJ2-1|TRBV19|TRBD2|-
TGTGCCAGTAGTCCCCCCCGGGGGGGCCGAAATGAGCAGTTCTTC
CASSPPRGGRNEQFF
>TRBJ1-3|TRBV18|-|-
TGTGCCAGCTCAACTACAGGGTTGGACACCATATATTTT
CASSTTGLDTIYF
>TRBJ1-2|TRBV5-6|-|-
TGTGCCAGCAGCTTGGAAGACAGGAGCTACTATGGCTACACCTTC
CASSLEDRSYYGYTF
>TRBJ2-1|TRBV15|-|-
TGTGCCACCAGCAGGTCGGGAACGGATGAGCAGTTCTTC
CATSRSGTDEQFF
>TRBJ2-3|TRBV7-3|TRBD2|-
TGTGCCAGCAGCTTAGGGCTAGCGGGGGGCCCCGCAGATACGCAGTATTTT
CASSLGLAGGPADTQYF
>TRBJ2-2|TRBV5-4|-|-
TGTGCCAGCAGCTTCCGGCCCAGGGGAAACACCGGGGAGCTGTTTTTT
CASSFRPRGNTGELFF
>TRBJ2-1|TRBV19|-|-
TGTGCCAGTAGTATGGGGGCGTATATGTCCCTCGTCCACTACAATGAGCAGTTCTTC
CASSMGAYMSLVHYNEQFF
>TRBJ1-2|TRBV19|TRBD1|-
TGTGCCAGTAGTACCCAGAAGGGACAGGACTATGGCTACACCTTC
CASSTQKGQDYGYTF
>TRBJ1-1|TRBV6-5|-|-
TGTGCCAGCAGTTACTCCCCGGGGTCTGAAGCTTTCTTT
CASSYSPGSEAFF
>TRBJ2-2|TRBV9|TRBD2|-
TGTGCCAGCAGCGTAGTGCGGACTAGCGGGACCGGGGAGCTGTTTTTT
CASSVVRTSGTGELFF
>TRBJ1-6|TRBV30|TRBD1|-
TGTGCCTGGAGTGGGGACAGGGCGGCAGGTTCACCCCTCCACTTT
CAWSGDRAAGSPLHF
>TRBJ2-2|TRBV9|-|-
TGTGCCAGCAGCGATCAGAATTACAGGTACACCGGGGAGCTGTTTTTT
CASSDQNYRYTGELFF
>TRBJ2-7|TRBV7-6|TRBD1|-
TGTGCCAGCAGCCCGTTAGGAGGGACGACGGGACAGGGGCTGGAGCAGTACTTC
CASSPLGGTTGQGLEQYF
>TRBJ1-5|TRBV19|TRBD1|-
TGTGCCAGTAAATTCGGCACAACAGGGGGCAACAATCAGCCCCAGCATTTT
CASKFGTTGGNNQPQHF
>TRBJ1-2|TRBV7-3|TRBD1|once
TGTGTCAGCAGCGCCCACAGGGGAGACTATGGCTACACCTTC
CVSSAHRGDYGYTF
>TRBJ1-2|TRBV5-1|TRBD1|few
TGCGCCAGCATGACTGGACAGGGCAACTATGGCTACACCTTC
CASMTGQGNYGYTF
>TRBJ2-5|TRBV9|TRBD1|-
TGTGCCAGCAGCGTTGGACAGGGGGCTGGACAAGAGACCCAGTACTTC
CASSVGQGAGQETQYF
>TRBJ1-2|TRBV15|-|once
TGTGCCACCAGCAGAGATCAGAGGAACTATGGCTACACCTTC
CATSRDQRNYGYTF
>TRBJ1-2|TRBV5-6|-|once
TGTGCCAGCAGCTTGGGGGCAGGGATGATTAATGGCTACACCTTC
CASSLGAGMINGYTF
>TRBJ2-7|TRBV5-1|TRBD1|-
TGCGCCAGCAGTAGTCGACAGGGATCACCCTACGAGCAGTACTTC
CASSSRQGSPYEQYF
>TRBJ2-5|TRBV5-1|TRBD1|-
TGCGCCAGCAGCTTAATGGGACAGGTAGAAGAGACCCAGTACTTC
CASSLMGQVEETQYF
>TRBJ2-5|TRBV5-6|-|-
TGTGCCAGCAGCTTACTAGCTGGGGAGACCCAGTACTTC
CASSLLAGETQYF
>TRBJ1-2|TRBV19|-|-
TGTGCCAGTAGTATAGGGACAGAGAGAGTTAACTATGGCTACACCTTC
CASSIGTERVNYGYTF
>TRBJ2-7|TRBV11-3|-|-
TGTGCCAGCAGCTTAAGGAGGGGAGACAACGAGCAGTACTTC
CASSLRRGDNEQYF
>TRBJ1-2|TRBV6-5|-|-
TGTGCCAGCAGTTACTCAGCGGACGGCTACACCTTC
CASSYSADGYTF
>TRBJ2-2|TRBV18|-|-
TGTGCCAGCTCACTTGGGGCCCTTAGGACCGGGGAGCTGTTTTTT
CASSLGALRTGELFF
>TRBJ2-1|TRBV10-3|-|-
TGTGCCAGCCAGGGCGTCACGTACAATGAGCAGTTCTTC
CASQGVTYNEQFF
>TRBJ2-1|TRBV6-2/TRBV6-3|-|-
TGTGCCAGCAGTTTATTCAGGGACAATGAGCAGTTCTTC
CASSLFRDNEQFF
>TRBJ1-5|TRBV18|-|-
TGTGCCAGCTCACCACAGGGAGCCCAGCCCCAGCATTTT
CASSPQGAQPQHF
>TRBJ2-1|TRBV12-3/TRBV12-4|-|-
TGTGCCAGCAGTTTATTTGGGCATGAGCAGTTCTTC
CASSLFGHEQFF